Described below is a single TCR beta chain sequence and its context. Its cognate antigen is unknown. The PCR had 60 Vbeta and 13 Jbeta primers. Profiled with immunoSEQ multiplex PCR; TCRdb holds only in-frame clones, not every one. The repertoire holds approximately 110,000 clones, 67% seen once, with 7.5% to 9% in the top ten. V was shortened by 2 bases and J by 2 bases, with 14 bases between the two germline ends. The CDR3 sequence is 15 residues long. CDR1 is SQVTM, CDR2 ANQGSEA, per germline. This sample was included in a study of cytomegalovirus exposure and HLA in healthy donors. Study-wide background: Roughly 85 million unique TCRs from HLA-typed donors made up an early data release.

Study-wide results and limits: What a later analysis showed was that several of the most significant clusters appeared linked to common viral pathogens. Usually a TCR sequence was rare, but some public TCRs were found in many donors. In a later analysis, HLA-C alleles had the fewest associated TCRs, DRB1 alleles the most.

The V gene is TRBV29-1, the J gene TRBJ2-3; a weak D match, TRBD2 (5 bases). The sequence derives from a young man in good health and CMV-seropositive. The sequenced sample consisted of PBMCs. For the CDR3, the DNA is TGCAGCGTTGAAATCCGGGTACTAGTCACAGATACGCAGTATTTT. Amino acid sequence: CSVEIRVLVTDTQYF.